Detailed here is one TCR beta chain. Its specific antigen is unknown. It has no much larger one-base neighbor in the sample; base qualities were not kept. The data were obtained in a study of cytomegalovirus exposure and HLA in healthy donors (dated by TCRdb to 2017 to 2019). For the wider study: A later analysis indicated that the 95 to 150 validation repertoires were generated on the platform also employed for the approximately 700 repertoires of the first cohort. The study aimed to test whether cataloging public T cell receptors could reveal signatures of past pathogen exposure. Besides the first cohort of more than 650 subjects, a separate validation cohort made up of 120 different subjects was used. To predict cytomegalovirus infection status, the study brought together high-throughput TCR immunosequencing, statistical association of individual TCRs with disease status, and machine learning.

The germline V gene yields ENHRY for CDR1 and SYGVKD for CDR2. Taken from cysteine to phenylalanine, the CDR3 has 12 residues. Of the read, only the CDR3 DNA is kept; its 36 bases are in frame from base 1. V drops 0 bases and J drops 8 bases, leaving 5 bases in between. Beyond this particular receptor, the publication reports: In vitro tests confirmed that a few of the cytomegalovirus-associated TCR beta chains recognize cytomegalovirus antigens. Most TCR sequences were observed very rarely across donors, whereas some public TCRs were present in many individuals. The study listed 170 or so TCR beta chains as associated with cytomegalovirus. A later analysis lacked HLA typing for the validation cohort, so it scored co-occurrence in that cohort across all 120 or so repertoires. The authors suggested that the approach could potentially be extended to other disease states and immunological phenotypes. The classifier was reported to diagnose cytomegalovirus status with high specificity and sensitivity in both the original cohort and the validation cohort. Of the cluster scores, approximately 95% were above 0 in a later analysis, which found that TCRs clustered in the first cohort also tended to co-occur in the 95 to 150 validation repertoires.

The donors were included in the validation cohort of roughly 120 subjects, a group kept apart from the roughly 700-subject first cohort. Library preparation was by the immunoSEQ multiplex PCR assay. Concerning the study's data processing: A statistical classification framework was developed to diagnose cytomegalovirus status using the catalog of TCR beta chain sequences. TCRdb re-hosts the immuneACCESS table, in-frame sequences only. Its copies lack some clones; in the studies checked, an unresolved V gene accounts for under half of them, and the cause for the rest is not known. That table is the source of V, J and clone size, and D and trimming were worked out from the DNA. A total of about 280,000 clones appear in this sample, approximately 87% of them only once. Around 0.9% of the sample comes from the top ten.

The TCR originated in a woman under 30 in good health and CMV-seronegative. The sequence joins TRBV10-3 to TRBJ1-3, with the D gene uncertain. Sequencing used PBMCs. Here the CDR3 is given as CAISESLHTIYF. The nucleotide sequence reads as follows: TGTGCCATCAGTGAGTCGCTACACACCATATATTTT.